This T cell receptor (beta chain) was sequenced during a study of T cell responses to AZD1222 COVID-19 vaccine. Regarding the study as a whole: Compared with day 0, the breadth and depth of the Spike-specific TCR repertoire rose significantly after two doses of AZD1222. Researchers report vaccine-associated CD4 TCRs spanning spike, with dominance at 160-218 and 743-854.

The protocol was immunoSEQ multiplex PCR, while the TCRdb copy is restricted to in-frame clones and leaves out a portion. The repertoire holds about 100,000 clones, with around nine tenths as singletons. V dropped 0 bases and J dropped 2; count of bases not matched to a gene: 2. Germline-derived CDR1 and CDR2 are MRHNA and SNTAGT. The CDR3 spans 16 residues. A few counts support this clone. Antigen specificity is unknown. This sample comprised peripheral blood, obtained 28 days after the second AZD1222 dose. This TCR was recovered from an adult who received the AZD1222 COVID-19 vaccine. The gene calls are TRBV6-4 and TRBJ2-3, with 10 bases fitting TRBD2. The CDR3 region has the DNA TGTGCCAGCAGTGACTCGAGCGGGAGGGCCACAGATACGCAGTATTTT. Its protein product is CASSDSSGRATDTQYF.